This T cell receptor (beta chain) was recorded in a study of response to subunit inactivated influenza vaccine. TCRdb called the RT-PCR reads again in MiXCR, with one record for every CDR3 protein. Of 500,000 to 600,000 distinct CDR3 sequences in the sample, around 8% were seen once. CDR3 length: 16 amino acids. V was trimmed by 5 bases and J by 0 bases, leaving 15 bases between them. This chain joins TRBV12-3 or TRBV12-4 and TRBJ2-3, with a tentative D call TRBD2 (5 bases). This sample comprised PBMCs from blood, obtained about 23 months after vaccination. The receptor comes from a man in his fifties or sixties who received an inactivated influenza vaccine. CDR3 sequence reads: CASSATPRESTDTQYF. Written as DNA, the CDR3 is TGTGCCAGCAGTGCCACCCCGAGGGAAAGCACAGATACGCAGTATTTT.